One sample yielded the 24 T cell receptor beta chains listed below, sequenced in a study of tumor-infiltrating lymphocytes in primary liver carcinoma. RNA was extracted from whole blood without cell sorting, alongside germline DNA. cDNA specific to TCR beta was made from approximately 0.55 ug of total RNA, with a constant-region primer employed for priming. Modified slightly, ARM-PCR produced TCR beta libraries over three nested multiplex PCR rounds. The first two PCR rounds, approximately 10 cycles each, used TRBV1-TRBV30 forward primers and a C-beta reverse primer. TCRdb analysed the multiplex PCR reads with MiXCR anew, one entry per CDR3 protein. Altogether approximately 320,000 distinct CDR3 sequences are present, 50% to 75% being singletons, with the ten largest covering over 15%. Sequencing was performed on peripheral blood. Receptors were obtained from a woman in her twenties or thirties with primary liver carcinoma and hepatitis B virus infection.

As to this clonotype: This clone may be a read error of a much larger clone one base away. The J gene is TRBJ2-5, the V gene TRBV12-3 or TRBV12-4; 8 bases agree with TRBD2. Trimming took 1 base from V and 3 from J; bases not matched to a gene: 7. The CDR3 sequence is 16 residues long. The CDR3 coding sequence is TGTGCCAGCAGTTTAGGGAGCGGGAGAAGGAAAGAGACCCAGTACTTC. Translating gives CASSLGSGRRKETQYF.

As for this clonotype: The junction does not match germline at one end; this may be a read error. The V and J genes are TRBV14 and TRBJ2-7, with 7 bases lining up with TRBD2. Germline CDR1 reads SGHDN; CDR2 reads FVKESK. The CDR3 is 15 amino acids. The CDR3 DNA sequence: TGTGCCACCAGCCACCGGGAGGCCCCTGATTACGAGCAGTACTTC. Its translation: CATSHREAPDYEQYF. The entire variable domain, with the rest obtained from reference TRBV14 and TRBJ2-7, is as follows: EAGVTQFPSHSVIEKGQTVTLRCDPISGHDNLYWYRRVMGKEIKFLLHFVKESKQDESGMPNNRFLAERTGGTYSTLKVQPAELEDSGVYFCATSHREAPDYEQYFGPGTRLTVT.

This clonotype was seen only a few times. This chain joins TRBV7-8 and TRBJ2-5; 10 nucleotides align to TRBD1. V lost 4 bases to trimming and J lost 4 bases; unmatched junction nucleotides: 9. This CDR3 is built from 16 residues. Germline V gene lookup returns CDR1 SGHVS and CDR2 FQNEAQ. In nucleotides, the CDR3 is TGTGCCAGCAGCTCCCCCGGGACAGGGGAGAGAGAGACCCAGTACTTC. As protein: CASSSPGTGERETQYF.

This clonotype appeared a single time. The germline gene is not matched at one end of the junction; a read error may be the cause. The chain carries TRBV12-3 or TRBV12-4 and TRBJ1-5; possibly TRBD1 for D (6 bases). CDR3 length: 15 residues. CDR3 nucleotides: TGTGTCAGCAGTTTGACAGGCGCTAGGGAGAGGCCCCAGCATTTT. As protein: CVSSLTGARERPQHF.

This clonotype was observed once. A much more abundant neighbour one base away suggests this may be a read error. The CDR3 does not close with the conserved phenylalanine or tryptophan, likely indicating a read error. CDR3 bases: TGTGCCAGCAGTACGAACACCTTCTCTCGGGAGCAGTACTAC. Residues: CASSTNTFSREQYY. The chain uses TRBV6-5 and TRBJ2-7; D is uncertain. The CDR3 is made up of 14 amino acids. Germline V gives CDR1 MNHEY, CDR2 SVGAGI. Trimming pared 5 bases from V and 7 bases from J, leaving 18 bases between.

Turning to this clonotype: Since the CDR3 does not end with the conserved phenylalanine or tryptophan, this likely comes from a read error. This chain joins TRBV13 and TRBJ2-1; 7 bases are a match to TRBD1. V shed 5 bases and J 8 bases; nucleotides not matched to a gene: 9. Germline CDR1 is PRHDT and CDR2 is FYEKMQ (reference sequence). CDR3 length: 14 residues. CDR3 sequence reads: CASSRDRVSHEQFS. CDR3 DNA: TGTGCCAGCAGCCGAGACAGGGTAAGCCATGAGCAGTTCTCC.

About this clonotype: Compared with germline, one end of the junction differs, possibly owing to a read error. The CDR3 DNA reads TGTGCCAGCAGCTTCGAACAGGGCTCCGAGGAGTACTTC. Translated, it gives CASSFEQGSEEYF. The chain combines TRBV11-2 with TRBJ2-7, with a tentative D call TRBD1 (6 bases). Germline CDR1 and CDR2: SGHAT and FQNNGV. CDR3 size: 13 residues.

As for this clonotype: Being one base from a much bigger clone, this may be a read error. The chain employs TRBV12-3 or TRBV12-4 and TRBJ2-2; the D gene could be TRBD1 or TRBD2 (6 bases each). Trimming stripped 5 bases from V and 7 bases from J, with 14 bases between. The length of the CDR3 is 14 residues. The CDR3 here is CASSRLEGGGELFF. In DNA, the CDR3 is TGTGCCAGCAGTCGACTAGAGGGGGGCGGGGAGCTGTTTTTT.

About this clonotype itself: Given a much more abundant clone one base away, this may be a read error. The gene calls are TRBV4-3 and TRBJ2-2; 9 positions match TRBD2. Looked up from germline, CDR1 is LGHNA and CDR2 is YSLEER. CDR3 size: 15 residues. CDR3 in amino acids: CASSQEGLATRELFF. The DNA of the CDR3 is TGCGCCAGCAGCCAAGAGGGACTAGCCACCAGGGAGCTGTTTTTT.

This clonotype was detected ten times or more. The rearrangement joins TRBV11-2 to TRBJ2-4; D is undetermined. Deletions cut 5 bases from V and 5 bases from J, with 4 bases between. The CDR3 contains 11 residues. Germline CDR1 reads SGHAT; CDR2 reads FQNNGV. The CDR3 here is CASSQQNIQYF. Here the CDR3 DNA reads TGTGCCAGCAGCCAACAAAACATTCAGTACTTC.

Concerning this clonotype: Germline is not matched at one junction end, which may reflect a read error. The rearrangement uses TRBV11-2 and TRBJ2-1; 9 bases line up with TRBD2. Germline V gene data show CDR1 as SGHAT and CDR2 as FQNNGV. This CDR3 has 16 amino acids. The CDR3 DNA is TGTGCCAACAGCTGGCTAGCGGGAACCCCGGGAAATGAGCAGTTCTTC. It yields the protein CANSWLAGTPGNEQFF.

To note about this clonotype: Because it lacks the conserved phenylalanine or tryptophan at the end, this CDR3 is likely a read error. J is TRBJ2-6 and V is TRBV29-1; weak D call: TRBD1 (5 bases). CDR3 length: 17 residues. Germline V lookup: CDR1 SQVTM, CDR2 ANQGSEA. The CDR3 nucleotides read TGCAGCGTTGAAGATCCAGGGTCAGAATCTGGGGCCAACATCCTGACTTAC. Its translation: CSVEDPGSESGANILTY.

The rearrangement joins TRBV10-3 to TRBJ1-5; D is unclear. Germline V gene lookup returns CDR1 ENHRY and CDR2 SYGVKD. The CDR3 contains 13 residues. The ends were cut back, 1 base at V and 0 bases at J, with 1 base in the middle. The CDR3 bases are TGTGCCATCAGTGAGTATAGCAATCAGCCCCAGCATTTT. It specifies CAISEYSNQPQHF.

The V call is TRBV10-3, the J call TRBJ2-1, with 10 bases identical to TRBD2. V lost 2 bases to trimming and J lost 8 bases; unmatched junction nucleotides: 6. CDR1 is ENHRY and CDR2 is SYGVKD in the germline V gene. The CDR3 sequence is 15 residues long. This CDR3 is CAISEGAGGPDEQFF. As DNA, the CDR3 is TGTGCCATCAGTGAGGGAGCGGGAGGGCCTGATGAGCAGTTCTTC.

In the case of this clonotype: The junction shows a germline mismatch at one end, possibly a read error. The V and J genes are TRBV5-4 and TRBJ2-7; 8 nucleotides align to TRBD2. CDR3 length: 15 amino acids. Germline CDR1 and CDR2: SGHNT and YYREEE (reference sequence). CDR3 region: CASSLRDAGGYEEYF. DNA for the CDR3: TGTGCCAGCAGCTTGCGTGATGCGGGAGGCTACGAGGAGTACTTC.

For this clonotype: A much larger clone sits a single nucleotide away, making a read error possible. The V and J genes are TRBV12-3 or TRBV12-4 and TRBJ2-3; D not resolved. This CDR3 spans 14 amino acids. Trimming removed 7 bases from V and 4 bases from J, with 15 bases in between. DNA of the CDR3: TGTGCCAGCACTTTTCCATCAACCCCAGATACGCAGTATTTT. Its protein product is CASTFPSTPDTQYF.

V usage is TRBV11-2 and J usage is TRBJ2-1, with D perhaps TRBD2 (6 bases). Germline CDR1 reads SGHAT; CDR2 reads FQNNGV. The V and J ends lost 7 bases and 3 bases respectively, with 10 bases between them. The CDR3 runs 13 residues. CDR3 in DNA: TGTGCCAGCAACTGGGGACTCTACAATGAGCAGTTCTTC. This encodes CASNWGLYNEQFF. Drawing the rest from reference TRBV11-2 and TRBJ2-1, the complete variable domain is EAGVAQSPRYKIIEKRQSVAFWCNPISGHATLYWYQQILGQGPKLLIQFQNNGVVDDSQLPKDRFSAERLKGVDSTLKIQPAKLEDSAVYLCASNWGLYNEQFFGPGTRLTVL.

V and J are TRBV7-9 and TRBJ2-1; either TRBD1 or TRBD2 may supply D (5 bases each). CDR1 and CDR2 (germline): SEHNR, FQNEAQ (reference sequence). This CDR3 is built from 15 residues. Trimming removed 0 bases from V and 2 bases from J, with 8 bases in between. CDR3 loop: CASSLAGDPYNEQFF. The CDR3 nucleotides are TGTGCCAGCAGCTTAGCAGGGGACCCCTACAATGAGCAGTTCTTC.

This rearrangement joins TRBV20-1 to TRBJ2-1; perhaps D is TRBD1 or TRBD2 (5 bases each). This CDR3 spans 16 amino acids. Trimming stripped 3 bases from V and 6 bases from J, with 21 bases between. The germline CDR1 and CDR2 sequences are DFQATT and SNEGSKA (reference sequence). The CDR3 loop reads CSARLGGGGRGNEQFF. CDR3 nucleotides: TGCAGTGCTAGGCTAGGAGGTGGGGGACGAGGCAATGAGCAGTTCTTC.

Points on this clonotype: A much larger clone is a single base away; this may be a read error. The chain joins TRBV29-1 to TRBJ2-1; no firm D call. The CDR3 is 13 amino acids. V lost 4 bases and J lost 5, with 12 bases in between. Germline V gene lookup returns CDR1 SQVTM and CDR2 ANQGSEA. CDR3 bases: TGCAGCGTTGGCCTCCTCTACGACAATGAGCAGTTCTTC. Residues: CSVGLLYDNEQFF.

V usage is TRBV6-5 and J usage is TRBJ2-2; D unclear. The CDR3 runs to 16 residues. CDR1 is MNHEY, CDR2 SVGAGI, per germline. Trimming removed 5 bases from V and 4 bases from J, with 17 bases in between. The CDR3 loop is CASSPPTSVGTGELFF. In DNA form, the CDR3 reads TGTGCCAGCAGTCCCCCGACCTCAGTGGGCACCGGGGAGCTGTTTTTT.

This clonotype was observed at least ten times. V is TRBV11-3 and J is TRBJ2-1, with TRBD1 identical over 7 bases. The germline V gene has CDR1 SGHNT and CDR2 YENEEA. Trimming cost V 0 bases and J 4 bases; bases outside gene matches: 6. This CDR3 is built from 16 residues. DNA of the CDR3: TGTGCCAGCAGCTTAGATCAGGGGGTCCTTTACAATGAGCAGTTCTTC. Its translation is CASSLDQGVLYNEQFF.

This chain uses TRBV4-1 with TRBJ1-2; tentative D call: TRBD1 (6 bases). Deletions cut 0 bases from V and 5 bases from J, with 16 bases between. Germline loops: CDR1 MGHRA, CDR2 YSYEKL. The CDR3 loop spans 16 amino acids. As DNA, the CDR3 is TGCGCCAGCAGCCAAGATCGGACACAGGGTTTTTATGGCTACACCTTC. The encoded protein is CASSQDRTQGFYGYTF.

This chain links TRBV30 with TRBJ1-1, with TRBD1 matching over 7 bases. Trimming removed 3 bases from V and 1 base from J; junction bases left unmatched: 5. The germline V gene encodes CDR1 GTSNPN and CDR2 SVGIG (reference sequence). The CDR3 spans 14 residues. This chain's CDR3 is CAWSRQGGNTEAFF. CDR3 DNA: TGTGCCTGGAGCCGACAGGGAGGGAACACTGAAGCTTTCTTT.